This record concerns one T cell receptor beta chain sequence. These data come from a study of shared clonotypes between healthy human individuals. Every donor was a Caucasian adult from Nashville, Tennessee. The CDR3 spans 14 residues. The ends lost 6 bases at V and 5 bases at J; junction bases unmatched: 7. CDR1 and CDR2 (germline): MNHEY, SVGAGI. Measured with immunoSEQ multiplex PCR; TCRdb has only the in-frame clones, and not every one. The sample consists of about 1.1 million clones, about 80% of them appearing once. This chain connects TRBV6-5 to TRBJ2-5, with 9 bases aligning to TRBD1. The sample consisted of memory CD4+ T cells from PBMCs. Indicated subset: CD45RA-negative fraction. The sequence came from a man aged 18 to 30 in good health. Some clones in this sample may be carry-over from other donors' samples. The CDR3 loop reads CASRQGAFWETQYF. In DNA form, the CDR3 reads TGTGCCAGCAGACAGGGGGCTTTCTGGGAGACCCAGTACTTC.